Presented here are 21 T cell receptor beta chains from one specimen sequenced in a study of cytomegalovirus exposure and HLA in healthy donors. The PCR was carried out with 60 Vbeta primers and 13 Jbeta primers. Libraries were prepared by immunoSEQ multiplex PCR; TCRdb keeps only in-frame clonotypes and omits some of them. The sample has 180,000 or so clones, around 80% seen once. The specimen was PBMCs. The source is a woman between 55 and 75 years old in good health and CMV-seropositive.

The chain employs TRBV7-3 and TRBJ2-5; perhaps TRBD2 as D (5 bases). The CDR3 consists of 14 residues. CDR1 and CDR2 from the germline V gene are SGHTA and FQGTGA. The V gene lost 2 bases and the J gene lost 6 bases, with 13 bases spanning the gap. In nucleotides, the CDR3 is TGTGCCAGCAGCTTAGGTCACAGCGGCAAGACCCAGTACTTC. It is translated as CASSLGHSGKTQYF.

The chain carries TRBV11-2 and TRBJ1-6; TRBD1 is a possible D gene (5 bases). Trimming removed 4 bases from V and 0 bases from J, with 13 bases in between. This CDR3 contains 17 residues. The germline CDR1 and CDR2 sequences are SGHAT and FQNNGV. Here the CDR3 DNA reads TGTGCCAGCAGCTCCGACAGCCGTGGCTCCTATAATTCACCCCTCCACTTT. Its protein product is CASSSDSRGSYNSPLHF.

The V and J genes are TRBV9 and TRBJ2-1; unclear D gene. V lost 4 bases and J lost 6, with 14 bases in between. This CDR3 is 14 amino acids long. CDR1 and CDR2 from the germline V gene are SGDLS and YYNGEE. The CDR3 loop is CASSPSGQPNEQFF. In DNA form, the CDR3 reads TGTGCCAGCAGCCCCTCTGGGCAACCCAATGAGCAGTTCTTC.

This chain links TRBV18 with TRBJ2-7, with D unresolved. Deletions cut 3 bases from V and 2 bases from J, with 11 bases between. The CDR3 length is 14 residues. Looked up from germline, CDR1 is KGHSH and CDR2 is LQKENI. CDR3 DNA sequence: TGTGCCAGCTCACCCCTGACACTTACCTACGAGCAGTACTTC. It specifies CASSPLTLTYEQYF.

The CDR3 nucleotides are TGTGCCAGCAGTTCGGGACAGGGAAACTATGGCTACACCTTC. Translated, it gives CASSSGQGNYGYTF. This sequence joins TRBV6-4 and TRBJ1-2, with 9 bases lining up with TRBD1. V shed 5 bases, J shed 2 bases, and the junction held 3 bases outside the gene matches. CDR3 size: 14 residues. The germline V gene has CDR1 MRHNA and CDR2 SNTAGT.

The V and J genes are TRBV27 and TRBJ1-6, with D maybe TRBD1 (5 bases). In germline, CDR1 is MNHEY, CDR2 SMNVEV (reference sequence). This CDR3 contains 14 residues. Trimming removed 2 bases at V and 9 bases at J, with 11 bases between. CDR3 in amino acids: CASSLMGEGSPLHF. The CDR3 bases are TGTGCCAGCAGTTTAATGGGGGAGGGTTCACCCCTCCACTTT.

The chain employs TRBV6-5 and TRBJ1-1, with 10 bases fitting TRBD1. There are 14 residues in the CDR3. Germline lookup yields CDR1 MNHEY and CDR2 SVGAGI. Trimming cost V 6 bases and J 5 bases; bases outside gene matches: 6. DNA of the CDR3: TGTGCCAGCAGAGTTCCGGGACAGGGGACTGAAGCTTTCTTT. The encoded protein is CASRVPGQGTEAFF.

The chain recombines TRBV6-5 with TRBJ2-7; D unresolved. Trimming removed 2 bases from V and 3 bases from J, with 5 bases in between. The CDR3 loop spans 12 amino acids. The germline V gene encodes CDR1 MNHEY and CDR2 SVGAGI. The CDR3 reads CASSYENYEQYF. The CDR3 coding sequence is TGTGCCAGCAGTTACGAGAACTACGAGCAGTACTTC.

The J gene is TRBJ2-5, the V gene TRBV4-2; D is possibly TRBD2 (6 bases). The CDR3 spans 15 residues. Per the germline V gene, CDR1 is LGHNA and CDR2 is YNFKEQ. The ends were cut back, 4 bases at V and 2 bases at J, with 14 bases in the middle. The CDR3 region is CASSRGRSGQETQYF. The CDR3 DNA follows: TGTGCCAGCAGCCGGGGGAGAAGCGGGCAAGAGACCCAGTACTTC.

J is TRBJ2-3 and V is TRBV5-1, with 10 positions matching TRBD2. This CDR3 region has 15 residues. Germline trimming cut 3 bases from V and 6 bases from J; bases unmatched to any gene: 7. Germline CDR1 is SGHRS and CDR2 is YFSETQ. CDR3 DNA sequence: TGCGCCAGCAGCTGGAGCGGGGGGGCGGCCGATACGCAGTATTTT. Its protein is CASSWSGGAADTQYF.

V gene TRBV18 combines with J gene TRBJ1-1, with D unclear. Trimming shortened V by 1 base and J by 1 base, and 10 bases separated the two germline ends. The germline V gene has CDR1 KGHSH and CDR2 LQKENI. CDR3 size: 15 residues. The DNA of the CDR3 is TGTGCCAGCTCACCACAGGGCCGGGGGAACACTGAAGCTTTCTTT. This gives the protein CASSPQGRGNTEAFF.

The gene calls are TRBV19 and TRBJ1-4; 11 bases line up with TRBD1. V dropped 5 bases and J dropped 3; count of bases not matched to a gene: 8. Germline assignment: CDR1 LNHDA and CDR2 SQIVND (reference sequence). The CDR3 length is 17 residues. CDR3 sequence: CASSSGTGGRSNEKLFF. The CDR3 DNA is TGTGCCAGTAGTTCTGGGACAGGGGGAAGGTCTAATGAAAAACTGTTTTTT.

The chain joins TRBV19 to TRBJ1-3; D possibly corresponds to TRBD1 (6 bases). The CDR3 covers 14 residues. The ends were cut back, 9 bases at V and 2 bases at J, with 14 bases in the middle. Per germline, CDR1 LNHDA and CDR2 SQIVND (reference sequence). The CDR3 bases are TGTGCCAGCACGACAGGATCTGCTGGAAACACCATATATTTT. Protein: CASTTGSAGNTIYF.

The chain recombines TRBV5-1 with TRBJ2-7; 9 bases map to TRBD1. J lost 1 base, V lost 7 bases, and 9 bases had no gene match. Germline CDR1 SGHRS, CDR2 YFSETQ. CDR3 length: 15 amino acids. Here the CDR3 reads CASRPGGTGSYEQYF. In nucleotides, the CDR3 is TGCGCCAGCCGGCCCGGCGGGACAGGGTCCTACGAGCAGTACTTC.

Only one count was recorded for this clone. This chain joins TRBV29-1 and TRBJ1-2, with a possible D match to TRBD1 (6 bases). Germline V gene data show CDR1 as SQVTM and CDR2 as ANQGSEA. This CDR3 contains 13 residues. Trimming left V 5 bases short and J 7 bases short, with 17 bases between. This CDR3 is CSVIPQGPGGYTF. CDR3 bases: TGCAGCGTTATTCCTCAGGGGCCAGGTGGCTACACCTTC.

The CDR3 bases are TGTGCCATCAGTGTGGGGGGGGAAAGGCAGCCCCAGCATTTT. This translates into CAISVGGERQPQHF. The chain recombines TRBV10-3 with TRBJ1-5; D possibly corresponds to TRBD1 (5 bases). V was pared by 4 bases and J by 7 bases, with 14 bases between. CDR1 is ENHRY, CDR2 SYGVKD, per germline. This CDR3 region has 14 residues.

This chain joins TRBV9 and TRBJ2-3; 8 positions agree with TRBD2. The ends lost 0 bases at V and 2 bases at J; junction bases unmatched: 5. The germline V gene has CDR1 SGDLS and CDR2 YYNGEE. This CDR3 comprises 16 residues. The CDR3 region has the DNA TGTGCCAGCAGCGTAGGGACTAGCCAGTTCACAGATACGCAGTATTTT. Protein product: CASSVGTSQFTDTQYF.

The chain carries TRBV6-6 and TRBJ2-7; 7 bases line up with TRBD1. V lost 0 bases to trimming and J lost 7 bases; unmatched junction nucleotides: 9. The CDR3 sequence is 15 residues long. CDR1 and CDR2 (germline): MNHNY, SVGAGI (reference sequence). The CDR3 protein is CASSYSSATRGEQYF. In DNA form, the CDR3 reads TGTGCCAGCAGTTACTCGTCCGCCACCAGGGGGGAGCAGTACTTC.

The J gene is TRBJ2-3, the V gene TRBV18; 13 bases are shared with TRBD2. V shed 3 bases and J 2 bases; nucleotides not matched to a gene: 5. The CDR3 length is 17 residues. The germline V gene has CDR1 KGHSH and CDR2 LQKENI. CDR3 protein: CASSPGLAGTNTDTQYF. As DNA, the CDR3 is TGTGCCAGCTCACCGGGACTAGCGGGAACAAACACAGATACGCAGTATTTT.

This clone has only one observation. The chain has TRBV5-4 and TRBJ2-3, with 11 bases lining up with TRBD2. The trim removed 0 bases at V and 1 base at J, leaving 13 bases unmatched. The CDR3 extends over 20 amino acids. The germline V gene has CDR1 SGHNT and CDR2 YYREEE (reference sequence). The CDR3 nucleotides read TGTGCCAGCAGCTTGGTCGTGGCGGCTAGCGGGGGGCGGGGCACAGATACGCAGTATTTT. As protein: CASSLVVAASGGRGTDTQYF. The variable domain in full, completed from reference TRBV5-4 and TRBJ2-3, reads ETGVTQSPTHLIKTRGQQVTLRCSSQSGHNTVSWYQQALGQGPQFIFQYYREEENGRGNFPPRFSGLQFPNYSSELNVNALELDDSALYLCASSLVVAASGGRGTDTQYFGPGTRLTVL.

In DNA, the CDR3 is TGTGCCAGCAGTTTAGTGACAGGGAGGAGGACAGATACGCAGTATTTT. It encodes CASSLVTGRRTDTQYF. The chain has TRBV28 and TRBJ2-3; possibly TRBD1 for D (7 bases). Trimming took off 2 bases at V and 3 bases at J, with 15 bases between the two ends. The germline CDR1 and CDR2 sequences are MDHEN and SYDVKM. This CDR3 has 16 residues.